These 20 T cell receptor beta chains share one sample of origin, sequenced in a study of breast tumors, draining lymph nodes, adjacent tissues. TCRdb processed the multiplex PCR reads anew with MiXCR; each CDR3 protein has one entry. In the table there are 66,000 or so distinct CDR3 sequences, 40% to 45% of which are singletons. Sequencing used breast tumor tissue. These TCRs come from a female donor with breast cancer. Some clones in this sample may be carry-over from other donors' samples.

The chain has TRBV7-6 and TRBJ2-1; TRBD2 is a possible D gene (5 bases). V lost 5 bases, J lost 2 bases, and 13 bases lay in between. Germline-derived CDR1 and CDR2 are SGHVS and FNYEAQ. This CDR3 contains 15 residues. The CDR3 coding sequence is TGTGCCAGCAGCCCGGAGGAATTGACCTACAATGAGCAGTTCTTC. This codes for CASSPEELTYNEQFF. Looking up the rest from reference TRBV7-6 and TRBJ2-1 gives the full variable domain: GAGVSQSPRYKVTKRGQDVALRCDPISGHVSLYWYRQALGQGPEFLTYFNYEAQQDKSGLPNDRFSAERPEGSISTLTIQRTEQRDSAMYRCASSPEELTYNEQFFGPGTRLTVL.

This clonotype appeared once. A much larger clone sits a single nucleotide away, making a read error possible. The chain links TRBV7-2 to TRBJ2-6; 11 bases are shared with TRBD2. The CDR3 covers 19 residues. Germline V gene lookup returns CDR1 SGHTA and CDR2 FQGNSA. The CDR3 DNA is TGTGCCAGCGGCTTATGGCTAGCGGGGGGAAAGACTGGGCCCAACGTCCTGACTTTC. This sequence encodes CASGLWLAGGKTGPNVLTF.

V gene TRBV29-1 combines with J gene TRBJ2-3, with D perhaps matching TRBD2 (6 bases). Germline V gene data show CDR1 as SQVTM and CDR2 as ANQGSEA. CDR3 length: 14 amino acids. Trimming took 7 bases from V and 1 from J, leaving 15 bases between them. The CDR3 region has the DNA TGCAGCGAGTCCACGGGGGAAGGCACAGATACGCAGTATTTT. Translated: CSESTGEGTDTQYF.

This clonotype was seen many times. A much larger clone lies one base from this, so it may be a read error. The chain has TRBV7-9 and TRBJ2-2, with TRBD1 matching 10 bases. Germline trimming cut 5 bases from V and 3 bases from J; bases unmatched to any gene: 3. The CDR3 consists of 15 residues. Germline V CDR1 and CDR2: SEHNR, FQNEAQ (reference sequence). As DNA, the CDR3 is TGTGCCAGCAGCCCAGGACAGGGGGACACCGGGGAGCTGTTTTTT. The encoded protein is CASSPGQGDTGELFF.

The gene calls are TRBV29-1 and TRBJ2-7; 11 nucleotides align to TRBD1. Trimming removed 7 bases from V and 2 bases from J; junction bases left unmatched: 7. This CDR3 region has 14 residues. CDR1 SQVTM and CDR2 ANQGSEA come from the germline V gene. The DNA of the CDR3 is TGCAGCGCAACCGGGACAGGGGGTCCCTACGAGCAGTACTTC. Its translation: CSATGTGGPYEQYF.

This chain uses TRBV7-9 with TRBJ2-7, with D perhaps TRBD1 (6 bases). The CDR3 totals 14 residues. Germline CDR1 is SEHNR and CDR2 is FQNEAQ (reference sequence). The CDR3 sequence is CASSQGRWDYEQYV. For the CDR3, the DNA is TGCGCCAGCAGCCAGGGGCGGTGGGACTACGAGCAGTACGTC.

This clonotype came up many times. The V and J genes are TRBV19 and TRBJ2-7, with TRBD1 as a possible D gene (5 bases). The V end was cut by 7 bases, the J end by 7 bases, with 11 bases between. The CDR3 totals 11 residues. CDR1 is LNHDA and CDR2 is SQIVND in the germline V gene (reference sequence). CDR3 sequence reads: CASKVGREQYF. DNA of the CDR3: TGTGCCAGTAAGGTGGGGCGAGAGCAGTACTTC.

This clonotype has a handful of counts. A much larger clone is a single base away; this may be a read error. The V call is TRBV20-1, the J call TRBJ2-7; weak D call: TRBD2 (6 bases). CDR3 length equals 14 residues. Per the germline V gene, CDR1 is DFQATT and CDR2 is SNEGSKA (reference sequence). The V and J ends lost 0 bases and 6 bases respectively, with 15 bases between them. Here the CDR3 reads CSARDLLGDSEQYF. CDR3 DNA sequence: TGCAGTGCTAGAGATTTACTCGGGGACTCCGAGCAGTACTTC.

This clonotype was observed at least ten times. The chain couples TRBV11-3 to TRBJ1-6; TRBD1 aligns across 8 bases. V dropped 0 bases and J dropped 6; count of bases not matched to a gene: 10. The CDR3 extends over 18 amino acids. Germline loops: CDR1 SGHNT, CDR2 YENEEA. The CDR3 coding sequence is TGTGCCAGCAGCTTAGATTCCGGGACAGGCCTAATTAATTCACCCCTCCACTTT. This encodes CASSLDSGTGLINSPLHF.

V is TRBV11-3 and J is TRBJ2-2; tentative D call: TRBD1 (5 bases). The CDR3 length is 15 residues. The V and J ends lost 1 base and 1 base respectively, with 7 bases between them. CDR1 is SGHNT, CDR2 YENEEA, per germline. This chain's CDR3 is CASSLGGGNTGELFF. The CDR3 DNA sequence: TGTGCCAGCAGCTTAGGGGGCGGGAACACCGGGGAGCTGTTTTTT. Variable domain in full (rest from reference TRBV11-3 and TRBJ2-2): EAGVVQSPRYKIIEKKQPVAFWCNPISGHNTLYWYLQNLGQGPELLIRYENEEAVDDSQLPKDRFSAERLKGVDSTLKIQPAELGDSAVYLCASSLGGGNTGELFFGEGSRLTVL.

This clonotype was seen a single time. V gene TRBV27 combines with J gene TRBJ1-2; possible D gene TRBD1, 5 bases. The CDR3 has 12 residues. Germline-derived CDR1 and CDR2 are MNHEY and SMNVEV (reference sequence). The V end lost 4 bases, the J end lost 6 bases, and 9 bases lay between the germline ends. In DNA form, the CDR3 reads TGTGCCAGCAGTTATGGGGGAGATGGCTACACCTTC. Its translation is CASSYGGDGYTF.

CDR3 protein: CASSLPPGPPGKNIQYF. The CDR3 DNA follows: TGTGCCAGCAGTCTCCCTCCGGGACCCCCGGGCAAAAACATTCAGTACTTC. This rearrangement joins TRBV12-3 or TRBV12-4 to TRBJ2-4; D could derive from TRBD1 or TRBD2 (5 bases each). The ends were cut back, 5 bases at V and 3 bases at J, with 20 bases in the middle. The CDR3 runs to 17 residues.

The chain combines TRBV30 with TRBJ2-3; 9 bases match TRBD2. V was pared by 1 base and J by 11 bases, with 16 bases of the junction left unmatched. The CDR3 runs to 16 residues. Germline CDR1 reads GTSNPN; CDR2 reads SVGIG (reference sequence). CDR3 coding DNA: TGTGCCTGGAGTGAAGGTAGCGGGAGTTCGTACAATGAGCAGTATTTT. This gives the protein CAWSEGSGSSYNEQYF.

Comment on this clonotype: This likely comes from a read error, as the CDR3 has no conserved phenylalanine or tryptophan at its end. The chain recombines TRBV5-1 with TRBJ2-2, with 9 bases matching TRBD1. Losses at the gene ends were 3 bases for V and 2 bases for J; bases not matched to a gene: 8. Germline V gene data show CDR1 as SGHRS and CDR2 as YFSETQ. This CDR3 is built from 17 residues. The CDR3 protein is CASSSTPGQGNTGELFS. The CDR3 coding sequence is TGCGCCAGCAGCTCAACGCCGGGACAGGGCAACACCGGGGAGCTGTTTTCT.

The rearrangement joins TRBV5-6 to TRBJ1-1, with a possible D match to TRBD1 (5 bases). Trimming cost V 4 bases and J 6 bases, with 16 bases left between them. This CDR3 has 14 residues. Per germline, CDR1 SGHDT and CDR2 YYEEEE. The CDR3 loop reads CASSPGGYQAEAFF. The CDR3 DNA reads as TGTGCCAGCAGCCCCGGGGGATATCAGGCTGAAGCTTTCTTT.

This clonotype was observed once. The chain employs TRBV6-6 and TRBJ1-6; a weak D match, TRBD1 (5 bases). With 5 bases removed from V and 5 bases from J, the gap between germline ends came to 19 bases. Germline V gene data show CDR1 as MNHNY and CDR2 as SVGAGI (reference sequence). This CDR3 contains 17 residues. CDR3 protein: CASSDRTTREDNSPLHF. CDR3 nucleotides: TGTGCCAGCAGTGACCGCACGACCAGGGAAGATAATTCACCCCTCCACTTT.

This clonotype was detected ten times or more. The V call is TRBV20-1, the J call TRBJ1-1, with no clear D. The germline gives CDR1 DFQATT, CDR2 SNEGSKA (reference sequence). This CDR3 is 12 amino acids long. The V end lost 5 bases, the J end lost 2 bases, and 9 bases lay between the germline ends. DNA of the CDR3: TGCAGTGCTCGGACGGATAACACTGAAGCTTTCTTT. This sequence encodes CSARTDNTEAFF.

This clonotype was counted only a few times. Since a much larger clone is just one base distant, this may be a read error. The V gene is TRBV20-1, the J gene TRBJ2-7, with D perhaps being TRBD1 or TRBD2 (5 bases each). V was shortened by 2 bases and J by 9 bases, with 17 bases between the two germline ends. This CDR3 comprises 13 residues. The V gene's germline CDR1 is DFQATT and CDR2 SNEGSKA (reference sequence). CDR3 sequence reads: CSARPSVMGTQYF. CDR3 in DNA: TGCAGTGCTAGACCCAGTGTCATGGGGACGCAGTACTTC.

This chain connects TRBV19 to TRBJ2-4; D not resolved. CDR1 is LNHDA, CDR2 SQIVND, per germline (reference sequence). V lost 7 bases, J lost 1 base, and 14 bases lay in between. The CDR3 runs 15 residues. CDR3 bases: TGTGCCAGTAAGGACCGAGGTATTGCCAAAAACATTCAGTACTTC. Its protein is CASKDRGIAKNIQYF.

There are many counts of this clonotype. V and J are TRBV24-1 and TRBJ2-1; TRBD1 or TRBD2 may be the D gene (5 bases each). The V end lost 3 bases, the J end lost 0 bases, and 17 bases lay between the germline ends. The CDR3 is made up of 18 amino acids. CDR1 is KGHDR and CDR2 is SFDVKD in the germline V gene. The CDR3 nucleotides are TGTGCCACCAGTGATCCCGGGGCATACACAAGCTCCTACAATGAGCAGTTCTTC. Its translation is CATSDPGAYTSSYNEQFF.